Included here is one T cell receptor (beta chain) sequence, with context. Its target antigen remains unknown. The CDR3 covers 18 residues, taking in both the cysteine and the phenylalanine. The DNA sequence is not available. CDR1 and CDR2 were assigned from the germline V gene as SNHLY and FYNNEI. For each CD8+ T cell subset, flow sorting was done in triplicate, and some 300,000 cells per subset went directly into RLT lysis buffer. Naive CD8+ T cells were defined stringently as CD45RO-CCR7+CD27+CD95- to exclude memory contaminants. Peripheral blood mononuclear cells were isolated from buffy coats by standard density gradient centrifugation. A FACSAria III was used to flow-sort naive CXCR3-negative and CXCR3-positive CD8+ T cells. An RNeasy Mini Kit was used to extract total RNA from the sorted cells. This entry is derived from a study of CXCR3-negative and CXCR3-positive naive CD8 T cells (dated by TCRdb to between 2019 and 2020). Background for the entire study: In total, approximately 130 million TRB reads were obtained, or roughly 1.5 +/- 0.3 million reads per library. Naive subsets from 5 donors and memory cells from 3 donors were included in the TRBV-TRBJ cluster analysis. Data from around ten donors, pooled across two independent experiments, went into the diversity and physicochemical repertoire analyses. What the research found in general, with its limitations: Compared with CXCR3-negative naive cells, CXCR3-positive naive cells had TRB CDR3s with higher hydrophobicity (lower Kidera factor 4), lower energy, and higher strength and volume indices. Repertoire diversity was comparably high in both naive subsets but much lower in memory CD8+ T cells. Naive CXCR3-negative and CXCR3-positive cells from the same donor showed similar TRBV-TRBJ usage, whereas memory cells showed distinct patterns. Surface CD5, linked to self-reactivity in mice, was comparable between naive subsets; TCR interaction strength was therefore also inferred from TRB CDR3 physicochemical properties. Freshly isolated PBMCs were used for most assays because CXCR3 expression went down partially after cryopreservation.

Sequenced using a NextSeq 550. The Human TCR Profiling Kit (MiLaboratory) was used to make UMI-labeled 5' RACE TRB cDNA libraries. cDNA synthesis used the entire amount of extracted RNA, and PCR amplification then used the entire amount of cDNA produced. Libraries were prepared in parallel with an identical number of PCR cycles. The source study handled its data this way. MIGEC and MiXCR extracted about 48,000 +/- 9,800 unique UMI-labeled TRB cDNA molecules per library, requiring at least two reads per UMI. Each library averaged roughly 36,000 +/- 9,600 functional in-frame TRB CDR3 nucleotide clonotypes without stop codons. After each sample was downsampled to 5000 UMI-labeled TRB molecules, VDJtools was used to calculate diversity metrics such as normalized Shannon-Wiener and Chao1. For the central five CDR3 residues, VDJtools calculated physicochemical properties weighted by clonotype size, namely interaction energy, strength, volume and Kidera factor 4. Based on TCRdb reprocessing of the reads, there is one entry per CDR3 protein sequence, and DNA is missing. It is TCRdb's table, rather than the study itself, that gives the V and J calls and clone size. The sample has 5,000 to 6,500 distinct CDR3 sequences on record. The biggest ten clones account for approximately 1.8% of the sample.

The sequenced sample was naive CXCR3- CD8+ T cells from blood. Taken with the paper, the label for cell subset or site translates to: CD45RO-CCR7+CD27+CD95- naive CD8+ T cells lacking CXCR3 (TNR3-). The receptor was isolated from a human donor in good health. Some clones in this sample may be carry-over from other donors' samples. Recombination joined TRBV2 with TRBJ2-1; absent DNA, TCRdb's TRBD2 call cannot be checked. Here the CDR3 is given as CASDVSLAGGSQGNEQFF.